These 19 T cell receptor beta chains originate from one sample sequenced in a study of blood T cells in healthy people across ages. A second PCR, run for about 7 to 11 cycles, used a sample-barcoded 5' primer plus a J-beta primer mix. TCRdb independently ran MiXCR on the 5' RACE reads; one entry per CDR3 protein. The sample gives roughly 1,000,000 distinct CDR3 sequences, approximately 25% of which show up once; about 0.72% is in the top ten. A further study also used this sample, focusing on T cells of mothers and their children.

The sequenced sample consisted of blood. These receptors were collected from a girl aged 2 to 10 in good health.

CDR3 sequence: CASSWEVEETQYF. The CDR3 DNA is TGCGCCAGCAGCTGGGAGGTAGAAGAGACCCAGTACTTC. J is TRBJ2-5 and V is TRBV5-1; TRBD2 is a possible D gene (6 bases). V gave up 3 bases and J gave up 3 bases, with 9 bases separating them. The CDR3 extends over 13 amino acids. The germline CDR1 and CDR2 sequences are SGHRS and YFSETQ.

Details on this clonotype: One junction end does not reproduce the germline sequence, and a read error may be involved. The chain links TRBV29-1 to TRBJ1-2, with 7 bases that match TRBD1. Germline values: CDR1 SQVTM, CDR2 ANQGSEA. The CDR3 extends over 15 amino acids. CDR3 protein: CSVAKPEGQNYGYTF. CDR3 in DNA: TGCAGCGTTGCGAAGCCCGAGGGACAGAACTACGGCTACACCTTC.

Comment on this clonotype: Its ends do not fully match the called genes, so a read error is possible. The CDR3 spells CASSEIRPKVQVTQYF. In DNA form, the CDR3 reads TGTGCCAGCAGCGAGATAAGGCCTAAAGTTCAAGTGACCCAGTACTTC. The chain couples TRBV9 to TRBJ2-5, with unresolved D. The length of the CDR3 is 16 residues. Germline V CDR1 and CDR2: SGDLS, YYNGEE.

The rearrangement joins TRBV9 to TRBJ1-1, with no clear D. Trimming pared 0 bases from V and 4 bases from J, leaving 7 bases between. In germline, CDR1 is SGDLS, CDR2 YYNGEE. This CDR3 region has 13 residues. The CDR3 here is CASSVESVTEAFF. The CDR3 region has the DNA TGTGCCAGCAGCGTAGAGTCTGTCACTGAAGCTTTCTTT.

The chain has TRBV5-1 and TRBJ2-5; the D gene is possibly TRBD2 (7 bases). V dropped 4 bases and J dropped 5 bases, with 21 bases sitting between them. This CDR3 spans 16 amino acids. CDR1 is SGHRS, CDR2 YFSETQ, per germline. In nucleotides, the CDR3 is TGCGCCAGCAGCCTCCATCGGGGGGCTCCCAGGGAGACCCAGTACTTC. This encodes CASSLHRGAPRETQYF.

This clonotype has a handful of counts. This chain uses TRBV27 with TRBJ1-4, with D maybe TRBD1 (6 bases). V gave up 2 bases and J gave up 8 bases, with 15 bases separating them. The CDR3 is 15 residues long. The germline CDR1 and CDR2 sequences are MNHEY and SMNVEV (reference sequence). The CDR3 nucleotides are TGTGCCAGCAGTTTAATCGGGGGGCTAGAGGAAAAACTGTTTTTT. It yields the protein CASSLIGGLEEKLFF.

The J gene is TRBJ2-3, the V gene TRBV11-1; D unresolved. V lost 1 base to trimming and J lost 2 bases, with 7 bases between them. This CDR3 is built from 14 residues. From germline, CDR1 is SGHAT and CDR2 FQDESV (reference sequence). CDR3 in amino acids: CASSLVGFTDTQYF. The CDR3, as DNA: TGTGCCAGCAGCTTAGTCGGATTCACAGATACGCAGTATTTT.

This clonotype has at least ten counts. The chain links TRBV19 to TRBJ2-5; perhaps TRBD2 as D (5 bases). V lost 5 bases, J lost 2 bases, and 12 bases lay in between. From germline, CDR1 is LNHDA and CDR2 SQIVND (reference sequence). This CDR3 is 14 amino acids long. CDR3 amino acids: CASSLPGSQETQYF. The CDR3 nucleotides read TGTGCCAGTAGTCTCCCGGGATCACAAGAGACCCAGTACTTC.

The V gene is TRBV12-3 or TRBV12-4, the J gene TRBJ2-5, with D perhaps being TRBD1 or TRBD2 (5 bases each). The V end lost 6 bases, the J end lost 5 bases, and 16 bases lay between the germline ends. CDR3 length: 14 residues. CDR3 region: CASRPHEGTETQYF. CDR3 nucleotides: TGTGCCAGCAGGCCCCATGAGGGGACGGAGACCCAGTACTTC.

V and J are TRBV6-6 and TRBJ2-5; 9 nucleotides match TRBD1. This CDR3 is 15 amino acids long. V lost 6 bases to trimming and J lost 7 bases; unmatched junction nucleotides: 12. The germline CDR1 and CDR2 sequences are MNHNY and SVGAGI (reference sequence). CDR3 nucleotides: TGTGCCAGCAGCCCTTTCCAGGGACAGGGAAGGACCCAGTACTTC. It specifies CASSPFQGQGRTQYF.

This clonotype appeared once. The chain joins TRBV28 to TRBJ2-1, with unresolved D. Trimming removed 7 bases at V and 0 bases at J, with 16 bases between. The CDR3 sequence is 16 residues long. CDR1 is MDHEN and CDR2 is SYDVKM in the germline V gene. This CDR3 is CASTPPLLSSYNEQFF. The CDR3 DNA reads as TGTGCCAGCACACCTCCCCTCCTAAGCTCCTACAATGAGCAGTTCTTC.

The table lists this clonotype with a few counts. The chain combines TRBV29-1 with TRBJ1-1; D gene ambiguous. This CDR3 is built from 13 residues. Germline loops: CDR1 SQVTM, CDR2 ANQGSEA. The V end lost 2 bases, the J end lost 5 bases, and 12 bases lay between the germline ends. This CDR3 reads CSVETLLRTEAFF. In DNA form, the CDR3 reads TGCAGCGTTGAAACTTTGTTGAGGACTGAAGCTTTCTTT.

CDR3 residues: CSARDSTGPDLYQETQYF. The CDR3 nucleotides are TGCAGTGCTAGAGATAGTACGGGACCGGATCTGTACCAAGAGACCCAGTACTTC. The genes are TRBV20-1 and TRBJ2-5; D assignment may be TRBD1 or TRBD2 (5 bases each). V shed 0 bases and J shed 0 bases, with 20 bases lying between them. The CDR3 extends over 18 amino acids. Germline CDR1 DFQATT, CDR2 SNEGSKA (reference sequence).

This clonotype was counted a few times. The chain uses TRBV27 and TRBJ1-2; D ambiguous. This CDR3 region has 15 residues. In germline, CDR1 is MNHEY, CDR2 SMNVEV (reference sequence). The V end lost 4 bases, the J end lost 3 bases, and 15 bases lay between the germline ends. DNA of the CDR3: TGTGCCAGCAGTTCCACGCGGAGTTCTTACTATGGCTACACCTTC. Protein product: CASSSTRSSYYGYTF.

The gene calls are TRBV7-3 and TRBJ2-1, with D unresolved. With 8 bases removed from V and 4 bases from J, the gap between germline ends came to 15 bases. Germline lookup yields CDR1 SGHTA and CDR2 FQGTGA. CDR3 size: 14 residues. The CDR3 loop is CASAQTAAYNEQFF. The DNA for the CDR3 is TGTGCCAGCGCACAGACGGCAGCGTACAATGAGCAGTTCTTC.

V and J are TRBV29-1 and TRBJ2-1, with 9 bases aligning to TRBD2. With 2 bases clipped from V and 9 bases from J, the junction kept 5 bases outside the gene matches. CDR3 length equals 13 residues. Looked up from germline, CDR1 is SQVTM and CDR2 is ANQGSEA. CDR3 coding DNA: TGCAGCGTTGAAATAGCGGGAGTAGGTGAGCAGTTCTTC. It encodes CSVEIAGVGEQFF.

The J gene is TRBJ2-5, the V gene TRBV2, with D unresolved. CDR1 is SNHLY, CDR2 FYNNEI, per germline. V dropped 1 base and J dropped 5 bases, with 17 bases sitting between them. The CDR3 spans 16 residues. The CDR3: CASSEGRSSPQETQYF. The CDR3 DNA is TGTGCCAGCAGTGAAGGGCGCAGCTCGCCACAGGAGACCCAGTACTTC.

The chain is built from TRBV6-6 and TRBJ2-7; D is ambiguous. This CDR3 comprises 12 residues. CDR1 is MNHNY, CDR2 SVGAGI, per germline (reference sequence). The V end lost 2 bases, the J end lost 3 bases, and 5 bases lay between the germline ends. Here the CDR3 reads CASSYGFYEQYF. Written as DNA, the CDR3 is TGTGCCAGCAGTTACGGGTTCTACGAGCAGTACTTC.

This clonotype was detected only a few times. The chain links TRBV29-1 to TRBJ2-7, with D maybe TRBD1 (6 bases). The germline CDR1 and CDR2 sequences are SQVTM and ANQGSEA. The CDR3 runs to 12 residues. Trimming left V 7 bases short and J 3 bases short, with 13 bases between. The CDR3 loop reads CSAGHNLYEQYF. The CDR3 DNA sequence: TGCAGCGCGGGACACAACCTCTACGAGCAGTACTTC.